This T cell receptor beta chain was sequenced during a study of blood T cell repertoires in COVID-19. The wider study: COVID-19 samples collected from the United States, Italy and Spain covered acute and convalescent phases. T cells, B-cell-depleted T cells, or PBMCs supplied cDNA or gDNA.

With V trimmed by 4 bases and J by 3 bases, 5 bases remained unmatched. The CDR3 covers 17 residues. Germline V gives CDR1 SGHRS, CDR2 YFSETQ. Measured with immunoSEQ multiplex PCR; TCRdb has only the in-frame clones, and not every one. This sample has tens of thousands of clones; roughly nine tenths occur once, and the top ten carry around 30%. The sequencing input was peripheral blood. The origin of this receptor is a woman older than 75 with acute or convalescent COVID-19. The V gene is TRBV5-1, the J gene TRBJ2-3; the match to TRBD2 covers 16 bases. The CDR3 region has the DNA TGCGCCAGCAGCACCGGGACTAGCGGGGGGGCAACAGATACGCAGTATTTT. This translates into CASSTGTSGGATDTQYF.